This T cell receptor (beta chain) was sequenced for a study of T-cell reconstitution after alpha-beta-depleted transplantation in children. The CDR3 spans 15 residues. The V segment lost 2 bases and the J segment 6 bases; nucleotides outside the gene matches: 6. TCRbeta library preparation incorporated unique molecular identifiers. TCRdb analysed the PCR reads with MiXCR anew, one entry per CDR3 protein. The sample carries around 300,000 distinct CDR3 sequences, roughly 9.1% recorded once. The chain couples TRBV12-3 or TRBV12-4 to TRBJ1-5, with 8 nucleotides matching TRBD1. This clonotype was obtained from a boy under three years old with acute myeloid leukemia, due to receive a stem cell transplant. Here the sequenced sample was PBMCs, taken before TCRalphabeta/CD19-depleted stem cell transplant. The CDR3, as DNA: TGTGCCAGCAGTTTATTCGGGACAGGAGGTCAGCCCCAGCATTTT. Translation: CASSLFGTGGQPQHF.